These 14 T cell receptor beta chains were sequenced from one sample in a study of blood T cell repertoires in COVID-19. Assay: immunoSEQ multiplex PCR; the TCRdb copy retains only in-frame clones and omits some. The table has around 300,000 clones, approximately 91% seen once. Sequenced input: peripheral blood. These receptors came from a man younger than 35 with active or convalescent COVID-19.

The chain carries TRBV19 and TRBJ2-5; weak D call: TRBD1 (6 bases). The CDR3 is 15 amino acids. The V gene lost 8 bases and the J gene lost 2 bases, with 18 bases spanning the gap. CDR1 and CDR2 from the germline V gene are LNHDA and SQIVND (reference sequence). The DNA of the CDR3 is TGTGCCAGTCGAGAGAGCAGGGGCTTACAAGAGACCCAGTACTTC. Translating gives CASRESRGLQETQYF.

The chain is built from TRBV6-5 and TRBJ1-6; a weak D match, TRBD1 (5 bases). The CDR3 sequence is 14 residues long. Trimming shortened V by 4 bases and J by 10 bases, and 14 bases separated the two germline ends. Germline CDR1 reads MNHEY; CDR2 reads SVGAGI. The CDR3 sequence: CASSSKTVGSPLHF. CDR3 DNA sequence: TGTGCCAGCAGTTCTAAGACAGTAGGCTCACCCCTCCACTTT.

The chain carries TRBV18 and TRBJ1-2; D not certain. This CDR3 comprises 13 residues. Looked up from germline, CDR1 is KGHSH and CDR2 is LQKENI. The V gene lost 2 bases and the J gene lost 4 bases, with 8 bases spanning the gap. For the CDR3, the DNA is TGTGCCAGCTCACCAGCAGGAACCTATGGCTACACCTTC. Amino acids: CASSPAGTYGYTF.

The chain combines TRBV6-2 or TRBV6-3 with TRBJ1-1; D may be TRBD1 (6 bases). Per germline, CDR1 MNHEY and CDR2 SVGEGT. This CDR3 contains 13 residues. Deletions cut 4 bases from V and 6 bases from J, with 12 bases between. CDR3 sequence (DNA): TGTGCCAGCAGTTCCACGTCAGGGGCTGAAGCTTTCTTT. This translates into CASSSTSGAEAFF.

The CDR3 region is CASSLARGRVYHEQYF. The CDR3 bases are TGTGCCAGCAGCTTGGCCCGAGGCAGGGTGTATCACGAGCAGTACTTC. This chain uses TRBV5-5 with TRBJ2-7; tentatively, D is TRBD1 (5 bases). Trimming left V 0 bases short and J 5 bases short, with 18 bases between. Looked up from germline, CDR1 is SGHKS and CDR2 is YYEKEE (reference sequence). The CDR3 covers 16 residues.

The J gene is TRBJ2-1, the V gene TRBV25-1; 7 bases match TRBD1. Germline loops: CDR1 MGHDK, CDR2 SYGVNS. The ends lost 5 bases at V and 2 bases at J; junction bases unmatched: 15. The CDR3 is 18 residues long. CDR3 region: CASSPRTGKAATYNEQFF. Written as DNA, the CDR3 is TGTGCCAGCAGTCCACGGACAGGAAAGGCGGCAACCTACAATGAGCAGTTCTTC.

The chain couples TRBV2 to TRBJ2-5; no clear D gene. This CDR3 comprises 16 residues. V dropped 6 bases and J dropped 1 base, with 18 bases sitting between them. The V gene's germline CDR1 is SNHLY and CDR2 FYNNEI. In DNA form, the CDR3 reads TGTGCCAGCAGCGATTTAGTGCCTCCCATCCAAGAGACCCAGTACTTC. It is translated as CASSDLVPPIQETQYF.

The chain recombines TRBV25-1 with TRBJ2-2; possible D gene TRBD2, 5 bases. CDR1 and CDR2 from the germline V gene are MGHDK and SYGVNS. V lost 5 bases and J 5 bases, leaving 12 bases between the germline ends. CDR3 length equals 14 residues. CDR3 region: CASSLRASTGELFF. In DNA form, the CDR3 reads TGTGCCAGCAGTCTGCGGGCTTCAACCGGGGAGCTGTTTTTT.

V and J are TRBV7-9 and TRBJ1-1; D may be TRBD1 (5 bases). This CDR3 contains 15 residues. V lost 2 bases and J lost 2, with 12 bases in between. Germline values: CDR1 SEHNR, CDR2 FQNEAQ (reference sequence). The chain's CDR3 is CASSLLTDINTEAFF. CDR3 in DNA: TGTGCCAGCAGCTTATTGACGGACATAAACACTGAAGCTTTCTTT.

The CDR3 reads CASSPRAGGTDTQYF. CDR3 bases: TGTGCCAGCAGCCCCCGGGCAGGGGGGACAGATACGCAGTATTTT. The chain links TRBV7-9 to TRBJ2-3, with D possibly TRBD1 on 7 matching bases. V was shortened by 5 bases and J by 3 bases, with 15 bases between the two germline ends. The CDR3 sequence is 15 residues long. Germline CDR1 reads SEHNR; CDR2 reads FQNEAQ (reference sequence).

The J gene is TRBJ2-5, the V gene TRBV2; D gene unclear. V was pared by 3 bases and J by 2 bases, with 4 bases between. The germline gives CDR1 SNHLY, CDR2 FYNNEI. The CDR3 has 12 residues. CDR3 region: CASSEEQETQYF. CDR3 nucleotide sequence: TGTGCCAGCAGTGAGGAGCAAGAGACCCAGTACTTC.

This clone was seen only a few times. The chain links TRBV6-5 to TRBJ1-2; possibly TRBD1 for D (6 bases). CDR1 is MNHEY and CDR2 is SVGAGI in the germline V gene. The CDR3 is 12 amino acids. V shed 5 bases and J shed 4 bases, with 8 bases lying between them. The CDR3 sequence is CASSRGIYGYTF. CDR3 DNA: TGTGCCAGCAGTAGGGGGATCTATGGCTACACCTTC.

V gene TRBV7-6 combines with J gene TRBJ2-7, with TRBD1 matching 9 bases. CDR1 and CDR2 from the germline V gene are SGHVS and FNYEAQ. CDR3 length: 15 amino acids. V lost 4 bases and J lost 2; bases outside the gene matches: 6. CDR3 region: CASSSEGTGTYEQYF. CDR3 DNA sequence: TGTGCCAGCAGCTCAGAAGGGACAGGGACCTACGAGCAGTACTTC.

The V call is TRBV7-2, the J call TRBJ1-5, with TRBD1 identical over 9 bases. Germline values: CDR1 SGHTA, CDR2 FQGNSA. Trimming cost V 6 bases and J 7 bases; bases outside gene matches: 10. The CDR3 totals 15 residues. The chain's CDR3 is CASSPGQGFRQPQHF. CDR3 DNA: TGTGCCAGCAGTCCGGGACAGGGATTCCGGCAGCCCCAGCATTTT.